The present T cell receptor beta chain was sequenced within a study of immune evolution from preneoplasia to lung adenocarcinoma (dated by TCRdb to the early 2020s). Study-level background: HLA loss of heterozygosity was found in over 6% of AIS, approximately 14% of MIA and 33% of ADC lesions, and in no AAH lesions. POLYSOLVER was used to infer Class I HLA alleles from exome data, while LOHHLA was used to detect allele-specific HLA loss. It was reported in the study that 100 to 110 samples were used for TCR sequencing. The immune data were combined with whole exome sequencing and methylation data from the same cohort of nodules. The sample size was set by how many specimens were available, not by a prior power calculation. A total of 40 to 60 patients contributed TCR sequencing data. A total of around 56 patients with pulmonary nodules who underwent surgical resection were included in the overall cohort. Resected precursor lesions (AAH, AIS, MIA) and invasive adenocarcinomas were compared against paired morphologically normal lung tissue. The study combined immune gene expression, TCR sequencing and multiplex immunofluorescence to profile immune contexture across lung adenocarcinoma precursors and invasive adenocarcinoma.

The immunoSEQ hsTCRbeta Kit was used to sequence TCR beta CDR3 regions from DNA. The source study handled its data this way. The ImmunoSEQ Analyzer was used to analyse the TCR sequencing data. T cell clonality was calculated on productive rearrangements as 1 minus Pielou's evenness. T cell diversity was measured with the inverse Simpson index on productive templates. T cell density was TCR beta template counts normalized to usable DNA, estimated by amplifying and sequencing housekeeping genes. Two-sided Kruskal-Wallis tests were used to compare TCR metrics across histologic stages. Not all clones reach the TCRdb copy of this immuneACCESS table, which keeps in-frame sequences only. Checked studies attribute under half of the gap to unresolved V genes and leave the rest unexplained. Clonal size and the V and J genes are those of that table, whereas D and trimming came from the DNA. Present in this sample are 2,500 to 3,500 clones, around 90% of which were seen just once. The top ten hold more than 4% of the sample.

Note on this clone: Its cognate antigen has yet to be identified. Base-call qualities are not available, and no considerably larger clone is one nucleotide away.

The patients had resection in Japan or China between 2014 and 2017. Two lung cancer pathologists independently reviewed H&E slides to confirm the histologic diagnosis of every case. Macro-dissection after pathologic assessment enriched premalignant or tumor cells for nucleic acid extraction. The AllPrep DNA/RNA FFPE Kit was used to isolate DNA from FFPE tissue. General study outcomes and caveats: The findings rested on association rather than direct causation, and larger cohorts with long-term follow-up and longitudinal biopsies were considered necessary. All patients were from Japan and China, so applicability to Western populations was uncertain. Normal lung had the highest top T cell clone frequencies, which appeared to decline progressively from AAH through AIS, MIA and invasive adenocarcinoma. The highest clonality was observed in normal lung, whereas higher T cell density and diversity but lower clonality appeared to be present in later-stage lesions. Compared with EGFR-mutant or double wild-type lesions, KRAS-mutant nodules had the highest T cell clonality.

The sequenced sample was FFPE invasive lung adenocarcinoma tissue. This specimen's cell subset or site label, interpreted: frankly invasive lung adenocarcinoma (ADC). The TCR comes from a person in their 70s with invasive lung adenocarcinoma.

The CDR3 amino acid sequence is: CASSPPTGGRRTDTQYF. The base sequence is TGTGCCAGCTCACCACCAACGGGGGGGCGACGCACAGATACGCAGTATTTT. The rearranged segments are TRBV18 and TRBJ2-3; a stretch of 8 junction bases matches TRBD2. CDR1 and CDR2, per the germline V gene, are KGHSH and LQKENI. The CDR3 sequence holds 17 residues, the cysteine and phenylalanine included. The entry retains the CDR3 DNA only, 51 bases that are in frame from base 1. V loses 0 bases at its end and J loses 1 base; junction bases beyond the gene matches: 6.